These 10 T cell receptor beta chains were all obtained from the same sample, sequenced in a study of cytomegalovirus exposure and HLA in healthy donors. Researchers ran the PCR with 60 Vbeta and 13 Jbeta primers. Some clones are missing from TCRdb's copy, which holds only in-frame ones; the method was immunoSEQ multiplex PCR. Of around 150,000 clones in the sample, approximately 77% were seen once. The sample was PBMCs. The receptors stem from a male donor in good health and CMV-seropositive.

This chain uses TRBV18 with TRBJ2-3, with 12 bases matching TRBD2. Germline CDR1 KGHSH, CDR2 LQKENI. This CDR3 spans 17 amino acids. J was trimmed by 5 bases and V by 0 bases; bases with no gene match: 6. Here the CDR3 DNA reads TGTGCCAGCTCACCACCGGGGCTAGCGGGGGGGCAAGATACGCAGTATTTT. Translating it yields CASSPPGLAGGQDTQYF.

The V gene is TRBV2, the J gene TRBJ2-7; possible D gene TRBD1, 7 bases. The V gene's germline CDR1 is SNHLY and CDR2 FYNNEI. The CDR3 totals 13 residues. The ends were cut back, 8 bases at V and 2 bases at J, with 13 bases in the middle. This CDR3 is CASGGGQTYEQYF. CDR3 in DNA: TGTGCCAGCGGAGGGGGACAGACCTACGAGCAGTACTTC.

The chain links TRBV7-9 to TRBJ2-7; 10 bases align to TRBD2. The germline V gene encodes CDR1 SEHNR and CDR2 FQNEAQ (reference sequence). V lost 2 bases to trimming and J lost 6 bases; unmatched junction nucleotides: 4. CDR3 length: 14 residues. The DNA for the CDR3 is TGTGCCAGCAGCTTATTAGCGGGGGGTTCCGAGCAGTACTTC. Amino acid sequence: CASSLLAGGSEQYF.

The rearrangement uses TRBV7-8 and TRBJ2-3, with 7 bases identical to TRBD2. Germline loops: CDR1 SGHVS, CDR2 FQNEAQ. The CDR3 is made up of 14 amino acids. The V gene end was trimmed by 8 bases and the J gene end by 2 bases; junction bases not matched to a gene: 7. The CDR3 DNA is TGTGCCAGCGGGGGAGCGGGGTTCACAGATACGCAGTATTTT. It specifies CASGGAGFTDTQYF.

The chain joins TRBV7-9 to TRBJ1-6; possibly TRBD1 for D (5 bases). CDR1 is SEHNR and CDR2 is FQNEAQ in the germline V gene (reference sequence). V gave up 5 bases and J gave up 6 bases, with 14 bases separating them. The CDR3 runs 15 residues. The CDR3 DNA follows: TGTGCCAGCAGCGGTCCGGGGGGAGGTAATTCACCCCTCCACTTT. Translating gives CASSGPGGGNSPLHF.

J is TRBJ1-2 and V is TRBV7-9; 10 bases line up with TRBD1. Trimming removed 0 bases from V and 8 bases from J; junction bases left unmatched: 6. CDR1 and CDR2 (germline): SEHNR, FQNEAQ (reference sequence). The CDR3 totals 15 residues. CDR3: CASSLAEDRGNGYTF. CDR3 nucleotide sequence: TGTGCCAGCAGCTTAGCGGAGGACAGGGGGAACGGCTACACCTTC.

V gene TRBV6-5 combines with J gene TRBJ1-6; 8 bases line up with TRBD1. The length of the CDR3 is 15 residues. Germline values: CDR1 MNHEY, CDR2 SVGAGI. V lost 4 bases to trimming and J lost 9 bases; unmatched junction nucleotides: 8. The CDR3 protein is CASSSSRGQGSPLHF. CDR3 in DNA: TGTGCCAGCAGTTCATCCAGGGGGCAGGGTTCACCCCTCCACTTT.

The chain employs TRBV7-2 and TRBJ2-7; tentatively, D is TRBD1 (5 bases). This CDR3 region has 13 residues. Germline CDR1 and CDR2: SGHTA and FQGNSA. V was trimmed by 6 bases and J by 0 bases, leaving 9 bases between them. The CDR3 bases are TGTGCCAGCAGAGGGGCTAGCTCCTACGAGCAGTACTTC. It specifies CASRGASSYEQYF.

The CDR3 here is CASSTSRSWSTEAFF. DNA for the CDR3: TGTGCCAGCAGCACTAGCCGATCATGGAGCACTGAAGCTTTCTTT. The rearrangement links TRBV9 to TRBJ1-1; D unclear. The V end was cut by 4 bases, the J end by 4 bases, with 17 bases between. The CDR3 runs 15 residues. Per the germline V gene, CDR1 is SGDLS and CDR2 is YYNGEE.

This chain links TRBV27 with TRBJ2-2; the D gene is possibly TRBD2 (6 bases). This CDR3 region has 15 residues. Looked up from germline, CDR1 is MNHEY and CDR2 is SMNVEV (reference sequence). V was cut by 1 base and J by 7 bases, with 13 bases left in between. CDR3: CASSLLGGTHGELFF. Here the CDR3 DNA reads TGTGCCAGCAGTTTATTGGGTGGGACTCACGGGGAGCTGTTTTTT.